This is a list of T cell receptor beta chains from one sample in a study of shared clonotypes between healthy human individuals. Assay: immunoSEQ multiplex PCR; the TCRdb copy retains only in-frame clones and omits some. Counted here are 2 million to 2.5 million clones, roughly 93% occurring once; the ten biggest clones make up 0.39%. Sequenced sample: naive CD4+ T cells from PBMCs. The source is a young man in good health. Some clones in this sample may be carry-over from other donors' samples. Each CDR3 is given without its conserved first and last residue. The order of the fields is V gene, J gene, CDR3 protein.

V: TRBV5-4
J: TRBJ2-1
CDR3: ASSLVVSGRYNEQF

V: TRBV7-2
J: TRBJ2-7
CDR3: ASSLLHYEQY

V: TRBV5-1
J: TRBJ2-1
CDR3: ASSLGTGYGEQF

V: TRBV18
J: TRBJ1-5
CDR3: ASSPSVLGDRNQPQH

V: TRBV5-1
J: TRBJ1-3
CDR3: ASSLSPASGNTIY

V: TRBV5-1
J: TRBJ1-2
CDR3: ASSPTGYYGYT

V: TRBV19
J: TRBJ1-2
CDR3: ASSSPRVPSYGYT

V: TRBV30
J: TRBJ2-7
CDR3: AWREPGLAADYEQY

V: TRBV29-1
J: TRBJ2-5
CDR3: SVETVGRGQETQY

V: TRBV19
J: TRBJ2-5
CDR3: ASSNGRASETQY

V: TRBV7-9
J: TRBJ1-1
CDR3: ASSPRRGRDTEAF

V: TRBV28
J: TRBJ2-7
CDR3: ATNSPGTSWSEQY

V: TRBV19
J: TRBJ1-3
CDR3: ASSPRQAYSGNTIY

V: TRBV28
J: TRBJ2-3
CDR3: ASSLLGEATDTQY

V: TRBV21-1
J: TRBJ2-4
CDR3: ASSRLNVAKNIQY

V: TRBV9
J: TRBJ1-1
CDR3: ASSQGGAEAF

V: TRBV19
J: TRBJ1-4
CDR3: ASTSSDRRGKLF

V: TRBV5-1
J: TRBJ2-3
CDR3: ASSLGLGVGTDTQY